This T cell receptor beta chain was documented in a study of blood T cell repertoires in COVID-19. Under the authors' procedure: The assay estimated nucleated cells by amplifying reference gene primers. The protocol was immunoSEQ multiplex PCR, while the TCRdb copy is restricted to in-frame clones and leaves out a portion. V, J and clone size are taken as reported in that table, and D and trimming were inferred from the DNA itself. The sample shows around 190,000 clones, approximately 86% of them seen only once. The germline V gene encodes CDR1 MGHRA and CDR2 YSYEKL. The germline V and J ends were trimmed by 0 bases and 7 bases, with 13 bases remaining between them. The CDR3 spans 16 residues.

This receptor was identified in a man younger than 35 with acute COVID-19. The chain has TRBV4-1 and TRBJ1-6, with D perhaps matching TRBD1 (5 bases). The sequenced sample was PBMCs or T cells enriched from blood (not recorded which). The CDR3 reads CASSQDWQGLNSPLHF. The CDR3 DNA reads TGCGCCAGCAGCCAAGATTGGCAGGGCCTGAATTCACCCCTCCACTTT.